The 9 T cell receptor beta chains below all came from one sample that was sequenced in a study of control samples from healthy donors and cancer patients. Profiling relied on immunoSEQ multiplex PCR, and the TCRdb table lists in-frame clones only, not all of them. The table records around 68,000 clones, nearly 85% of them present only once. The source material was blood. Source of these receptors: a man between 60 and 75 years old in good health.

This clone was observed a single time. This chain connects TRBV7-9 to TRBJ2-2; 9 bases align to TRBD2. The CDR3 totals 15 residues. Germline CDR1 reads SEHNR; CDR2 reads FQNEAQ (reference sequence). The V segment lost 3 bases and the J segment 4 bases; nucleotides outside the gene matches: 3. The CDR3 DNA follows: TGTGCCAGCAGCTTTACTAGCGGGCTCACCGGGGAGCTGTTTTTT. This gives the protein CASSFTSGLTGELFF.

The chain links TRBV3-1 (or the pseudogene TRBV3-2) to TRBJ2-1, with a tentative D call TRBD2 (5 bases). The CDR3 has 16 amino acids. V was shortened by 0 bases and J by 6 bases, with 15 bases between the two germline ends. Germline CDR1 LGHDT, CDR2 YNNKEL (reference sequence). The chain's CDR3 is CASSQELDEVPNEQFF. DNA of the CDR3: TGTGCCAGCAGCCAAGAACTAGACGAGGTTCCCAATGAGCAGTTCTTC.

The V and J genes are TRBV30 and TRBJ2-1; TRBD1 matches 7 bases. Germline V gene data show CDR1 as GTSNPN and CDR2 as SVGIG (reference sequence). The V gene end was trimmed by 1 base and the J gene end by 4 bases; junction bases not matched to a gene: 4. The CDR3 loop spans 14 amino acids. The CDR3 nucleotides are TGTGCCTGGAGTGGTCGACAGGGTTACAATGAGCAGTTCTTC. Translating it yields CAWSGRQGYNEQFF.

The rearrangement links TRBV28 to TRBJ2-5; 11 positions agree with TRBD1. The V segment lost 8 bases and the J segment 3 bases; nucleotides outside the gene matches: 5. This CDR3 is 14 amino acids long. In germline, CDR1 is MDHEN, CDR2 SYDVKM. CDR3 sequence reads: CASWDRGVKETQYF. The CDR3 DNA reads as TGTGCCAGCTGGGACAGGGGGGTCAAAGAGACCCAGTACTTC.

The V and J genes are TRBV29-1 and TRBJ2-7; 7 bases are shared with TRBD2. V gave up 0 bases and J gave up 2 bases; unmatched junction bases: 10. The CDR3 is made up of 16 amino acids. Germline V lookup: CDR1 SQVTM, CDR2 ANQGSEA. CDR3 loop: CSVEDWLAEVPYEQYF. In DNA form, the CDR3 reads TGCAGCGTTGAAGATTGGCTAGCGGAGGTCCCCTACGAGCAGTACTTC.

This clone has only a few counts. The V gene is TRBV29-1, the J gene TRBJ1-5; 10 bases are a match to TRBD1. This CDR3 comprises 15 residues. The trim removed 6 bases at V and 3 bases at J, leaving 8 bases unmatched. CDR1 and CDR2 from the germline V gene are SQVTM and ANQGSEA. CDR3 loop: CSVSLTGGINQPQHF. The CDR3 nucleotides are TGCAGCGTCTCATTGACAGGGGGCATCAATCAGCCCCAGCATTTT.

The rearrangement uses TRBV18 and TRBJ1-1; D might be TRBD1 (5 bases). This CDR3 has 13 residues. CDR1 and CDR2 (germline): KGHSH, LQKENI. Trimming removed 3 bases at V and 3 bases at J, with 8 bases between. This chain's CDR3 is CASSPGVHTEAFF. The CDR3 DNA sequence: TGTGCCAGCTCACCGGGGGTACACACTGAAGCTTTCTTT. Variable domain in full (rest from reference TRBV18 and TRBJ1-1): NAGVMQNPRHLVRRRGQEARLRCSPMKGHSHVYWYRQLPEEGLKFMVYLQKENIIDESGMPKERFSAEFPKEGPSILRIQQVVRGDSAAYFCASSPGVHTEAFFGQGTRLTVV.

CDR3 region: CSASPGTGGYGYTF. CDR3 DNA sequence: TGCAGTGCTAGTCCCGGGACAGGGGGTTATGGCTACACCTTC. The gene calls are TRBV20-1 and TRBJ1-2, with 11 nucleotides matching TRBD1. Germline values: CDR1 DFQATT, CDR2 SNEGSKA (reference sequence). J was trimmed by 5 bases and V by 3 bases; bases with no gene match: 5. This CDR3 contains 14 residues.

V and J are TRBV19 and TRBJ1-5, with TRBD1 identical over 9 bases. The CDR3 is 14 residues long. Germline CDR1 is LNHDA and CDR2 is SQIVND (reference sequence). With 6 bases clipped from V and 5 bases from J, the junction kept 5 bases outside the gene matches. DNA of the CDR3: TGTGCCAGTAGCATTGACAGGGGGTATCAGCCCCAGCATTTT. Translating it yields CASSIDRGYQPQHF. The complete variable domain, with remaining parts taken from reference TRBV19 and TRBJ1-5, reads DGGITQSPKYLFRKEGQNVTLSCEQNLNHDAMYWYRQDPGQGLRLIYYSQIVNDFQKGDIAEGYSVSREKKESFPLTVTSAQKNPTAFYLCASSIDRGYQPQHFGDGTRLSIL.